The following is a T cell receptor (beta chain) sequence with its context. Its antigen is currently unknown. The data derive from a study of cytomegalovirus exposure and HLA in healthy donors. Study observations and caveats: A later analysis reported that several of the most significant clusters appeared to be linked to common viral pathogens, among them Epstein-Barr virus. Presence/absence analyses rested on an assumption that sequencing depth was roughly uniform across donors.

Sampled while nominally healthy, donors likely had unrecorded immune exposures. PCR was performed using 60 Vbeta and 13 Jbeta primers. The data were produced by immunoSEQ multiplex PCR, yet TCRdb's version contains in-frame clones alone and is incomplete. The table records 100,000 to 150,000 clones, roughly 66% of them present only once. Sample: PBMCs. This clonotype was sampled from a man aged 60-69 years in good health and CMV-seropositive.

In DNA, the CDR3 is TGTGCCTGGAGGGAGGGGAACACAGATACGCAGTATTTT. Translation: CAWREGNTDTQYF. The chain uses TRBV30 and TRBJ2-3; possible D gene TRBD2, 6 bases. Germline V CDR1 and CDR2: GTSNPN, SVGIG (reference sequence). The V and J ends lost 3 bases and 2 bases respectively, with 9 bases between them. The CDR3 runs to 13 residues.